Listed below are T cell receptor beta chains from one sample, sequenced in a study of CD8 T cells in ankylosing spondylitis. One entry per CDR3 protein results from TCRdb running MiXCR on the 5' RACE reads. Of a few hundred thousand distinct CDR3 sequences in the sample, over 15% were seen once. Specimen: blood, either unsorted or a sorted T cell fraction (not recorded which). These receptors were obtained from a male donor with ankylosing spondylitis or in good health (not recorded which). Each CDR3 is given without its conserved first and last residue. Fields, in order: V gene, J gene, CDR3 protein.

TRBV20-1	TRBJ2-7	SARDFKAGPSYEQY
TRBV7-2	TRBJ2-7	ASALSTGTAYEQY
TRBV6-1	TRBJ2-2	ASITGVGVGELF
TRBV12-3/TRBV12-4	TRBJ2-7	ATSGGVYEQY
TRBV11-2	TRBJ2-5	ASSPTSGRNETQY
TRBV4-2	TRBJ2-1	ASSQKELPSYNEQF
TRBV27	TRBJ1-2	ASSSWTGDGYT
TRBV29-1	TRBJ1-2	SVDRGGYGYT
TRBV29-1	TRBJ2-5	SVVKSPAQY
TRBV5-1	TRBJ2-7	ASNIGQGLPEQY
TRBV6-5	TRBJ2-3	ASSFVLGVDTQY